The TCR beta chain described here comes from a study of cytomegalovirus exposure and HLA in healthy donors. Study observations and caveats: Earlier analysis looked at TCR beta V segments, and most were productive about 87% or about 30% of the time. An analysis was carried out later, and it reportedly showed fewer N-insertions in an Asian-associated ancestry cluster than the approximately 610-donor mean.

This CDR3 has 15 residues. Germline V lookup: CDR1 SGHNT, CDR2 YENEEA. Note on this clone: The antigen remains unidentified. Germline is not matched at one junction end, which may reflect a read error.

In the PCR, 60 Vbeta and 13 Jbeta primers were used. TCRdb's copy holds only in-frame clones and misses some; the assay was immunoSEQ multiplex PCR. The profile shows 65,000 to 85,000 clones, around 80% of them singletons. The chain uses TRBV11-3 and TRBJ2-6, with a possible D match to TRBD1 (5 bases). The sequencing sample was made of PBMCs. This clonotype was obtained from a man between 50 and 59 years old in good health and CMV-seropositive. This CDR3 is CASSSQSTGANGLTF. The CDR3 DNA reads TGTGCCAGCAGCTCACAGTCGACTGGGGCCAACGGCCTGACTTTC.